The next 15 T cell receptor beta chains were all read from a single sample in a study of memory CD4+ T cells and cytomegalovirus serostatus. Single viable CD3+CD4+CD8-CD45RO+ cells were sorted as the memory CD4+ T cells. Data came from immunoSEQ multiplex PCR; TCRdb stores just in-frame clones and leaves some out. The sample carries fewer than 50,000 clones, around three quarters recorded once. Sequenced: memory CD4+ T cells from blood. These receptors all come from an adult in good health and CMV-seronegative.

The rearrangement uses TRBV9 and TRBJ2-1, with D perhaps matching TRBD2 (5 bases). Germline assignment: CDR1 SGDLS and CDR2 YYNGEE. This CDR3 contains 15 residues. Trimming pared 3 bases from V and 3 bases from J, leaving 13 bases between. The CDR3 region has the DNA TGTGCCAGCAGCGCCTCCCGAACTAGCTACAATGAGCAGTTCTTC. Its protein is CASSASRTSYNEQFF.

The V call is TRBV9, the J call TRBJ2-1; unclear D gene. Deletions cut 0 bases from V and 8 bases from J, with 12 bases between. The CDR3 spans 14 residues. Germline values: CDR1 SGDLS, CDR2 YYNGEE. The CDR3 region has the DNA TGTGCCAGCAGCGTAGGGCTCCCTACTTATGAGCAGTTCTTC. It encodes CASSVGLPTYEQFF.

V and J are TRBV6-1 and TRBJ1-3; TRBD1 matches 7 bases. Germline V lookup: CDR1 MNHNS, CDR2 SASEGT. The CDR3 consists of 17 residues. J was trimmed by 4 bases and V by 0 bases; bases with no gene match: 9. CDR3 DNA: TGTGCCAGCAGTGAAGCGGCGGCGTGGACAGGAGGAAACACCATATATTTT. This encodes CASSEAAAWTGGNTIYF.

The chain employs TRBV7-9 and TRBJ2-1; D is unresolved. Germline CDR1 reads SEHNR; CDR2 reads FQNEAQ (reference sequence). The CDR3 runs to 15 residues. With 5 bases removed from V and 6 bases from J, the gap between germline ends came to 17 bases. The CDR3 coding sequence is TGTGCCAGCAGCCGTCCGGGTCCCGGCCGCAATGAGCAGTTCTTC. Translated, it gives CASSRPGPGRNEQFF.

This chain joins TRBV5-1 and TRBJ1-1, with D perhaps TRBD1 (5 bases). Germline CDR1 reads SGHRS; CDR2 reads YFSETQ. Trimming removed 4 bases from V and 4 bases from J, with 14 bases in between. The CDR3 covers 14 residues. The CDR3 sequence is CASSPEGAPTEAFF. The CDR3 nucleotides are TGCGCCAGCAGCCCCGAAGGGGCCCCCACTGAAGCTTTCTTT.

The chain is built from TRBV21-1 and TRBJ1-5. TRBV21-1 is a pseudogene locus. This CDR3 region has 17 residues. The CDR3 coding sequence is TGTGCCAGCAGCAAAGACGAGGGTGGAGGGGGCAATCAGCCCCAGCATTTT. Its translation is CASSKDEGGGGNQPQHF.

The V and J genes are TRBV7-2 and TRBJ1-1; no clear D. CDR3 size: 16 residues. Trimming removed 1 base at V and 1 base at J, with 13 bases between. The V gene's germline CDR1 is SGHTA and CDR2 FQGNSA. The CDR3 reads CASSLEGVGANTEAFF. CDR3 DNA: TGTGCCAGCAGCTTAGAGGGCGTCGGCGCGAACACTGAAGCTTTCTTT.

The chain has TRBV19 and TRBJ2-7, with 8 bases lining up with TRBD1. In germline, CDR1 is LNHDA, CDR2 SQIVND (reference sequence). Losses at the gene ends were 5 bases for V and 4 bases for J; bases not matched to a gene: 4. This CDR3 comprises 13 residues. The DNA of the CDR3 is TGTGCCAGTAGTTTGGGACAGGTATACGAGCAGTACTTC. This encodes CASSLGQVYEQYF.

The V and J genes are TRBV27 and TRBJ2-3, with TRBD2 matching 12 bases. This CDR3 is 16 amino acids long. Per the germline V gene, CDR1 is MNHEY and CDR2 is SMNVEV (reference sequence). The junction had 7 bases not matched to a gene; V was cut back by 5 bases and J by 4 bases. The CDR3 sequence: CASSPPSGRASDTQYF. The CDR3 region has the DNA TGTGCCAGCAGTCCCCCTAGCGGGAGGGCGTCAGATACGCAGTATTTT.

This clone was picked up one time. This chain connects TRBV21-1 to TRBJ1-1. TRBV21-1 represents a pseudogene. The CDR3 has 13 amino acids. Here the CDR3 DNA reads TGTGCCAGCAGCAAAGGGCGGGGGGCAGAAGCTTTCTTT. Its protein product is CASSKGRGAEAFF.

This chain connects TRBV7-9 to TRBJ2-7, with TRBD1 identical over 10 bases. From germline, CDR1 is SEHNR and CDR2 FQNEAQ (reference sequence). The CDR3 runs to 19 residues. V was pared by 1 base and J by 2 bases, with 14 bases of the junction left unmatched. CDR3 protein: CASSLDLGFLGQGAYEQYF. CDR3 DNA: TGTGCCAGCAGCTTAGATTTGGGTTTTCTCGGACAGGGGGCCTACGAGCAGTACTTC.

Here the CDR3 reads CASSPPPRGNTEAFF. Written as DNA, the CDR3 is TGTGCCAGCAGCCCCCCCCCACGGGGGAACACTGAAGCTTTCTTT. This chain uses TRBV5-4 with TRBJ1-1; D uncertain. CDR3 length: 15 amino acids. Looked up from germline, CDR1 is SGHNT and CDR2 is YYREEE (reference sequence). Deletions cut 4 bases from V and 1 base from J, with 14 bases between.

The chain uses TRBV9 and TRBJ1-1; D unresolved. V was trimmed by 2 bases and J by 4 bases, leaving 12 bases between them. CDR3 size: 14 residues. Germline CDR1 and CDR2: SGDLS and YYNGEE. The CDR3 is CASSVGDGSTEAFF. In DNA form, the CDR3 reads TGTGCCAGCAGCGTCGGCGACGGGAGCACTGAAGCTTTCTTT.

The rearrangement uses TRBV7-8 and TRBJ2-7; tentatively, D is TRBD1 or TRBD2 (5 bases each). Germline V gives CDR1 SGHVS, CDR2 FQNEAQ. The CDR3 has 17 amino acids. Trimming took off 4 bases at V and 0 bases at J, with 19 bases between the two ends. The DNA of the CDR3 is TGTGCCAGCAGCTCGCGGAGATTGGGACGGAACTCCTACGAGCAGTACTTC. It translates to CASSSRRLGRNSYEQYF.

This clone was found a few times. The V gene is TRBV4-1, the J gene TRBJ1-1; the D gene is possibly TRBD1 (5 bases). The CDR3 runs 14 residues. The V gene lost 6 bases and the J gene lost 0 bases, with 11 bases spanning the gap. Germline lookup yields CDR1 MGHRA and CDR2 YSYEKL. CDR3 amino acids: CASRGVTVNTEAFF. For the CDR3, the DNA is TGCGCCAGCAGGGGGGTAACAGTGAACACTGAAGCTTTCTTT.